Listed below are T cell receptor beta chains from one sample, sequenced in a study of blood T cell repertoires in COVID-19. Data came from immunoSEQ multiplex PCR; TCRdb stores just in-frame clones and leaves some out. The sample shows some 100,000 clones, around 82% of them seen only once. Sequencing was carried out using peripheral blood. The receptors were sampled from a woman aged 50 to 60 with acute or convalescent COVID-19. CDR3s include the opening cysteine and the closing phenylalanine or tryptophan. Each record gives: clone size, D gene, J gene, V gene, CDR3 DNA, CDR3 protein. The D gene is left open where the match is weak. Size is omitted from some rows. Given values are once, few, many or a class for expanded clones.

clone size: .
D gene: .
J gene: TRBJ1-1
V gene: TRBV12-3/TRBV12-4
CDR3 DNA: TGTGCCAGCAGTTTTCGAGTGAACACTGAAGCTTTCTTT
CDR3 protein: CASSFRVNTEAFF

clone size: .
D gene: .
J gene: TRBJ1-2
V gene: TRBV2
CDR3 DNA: TGTGCCAGCAGTGAGAGGACAGCCTATGGCTACACCTTC
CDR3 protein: CASSERTAYGYTF

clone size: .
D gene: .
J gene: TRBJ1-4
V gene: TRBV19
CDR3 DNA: TGTGCCAGTACCCTACAGGGAACGAATGAAAAACTGTTTTTT
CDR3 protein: CASTLQGTNEKLFF

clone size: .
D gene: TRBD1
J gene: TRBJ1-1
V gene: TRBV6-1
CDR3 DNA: TGTGCCAGCAGTGAGTTGGGCGGGACAGTTATGAACACTGAAGCTTTCTTT
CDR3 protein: CASSELGGTVMNTEAFF

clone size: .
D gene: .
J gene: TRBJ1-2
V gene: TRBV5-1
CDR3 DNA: TGCGCCAGCAGCTTGGAGTCTACAGGGAGGGGAGGCTACACCTTC
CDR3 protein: CASSLESTGRGGYTF

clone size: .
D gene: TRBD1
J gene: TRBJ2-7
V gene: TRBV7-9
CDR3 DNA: TGTGCCACGAGGAAACCGGGACAGGGGGACTACGAGCAGTACTTC
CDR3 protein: CATRKPGQGDYEQYF

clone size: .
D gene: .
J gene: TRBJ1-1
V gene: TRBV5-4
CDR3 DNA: TGTGCCAGCAGCTTGGAGCAGGGAAGGGGCACTGAAGCTTTCTTT
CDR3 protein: CASSLEQGRGTEAFF

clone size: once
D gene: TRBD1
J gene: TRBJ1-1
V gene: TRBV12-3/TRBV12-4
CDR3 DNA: TGTGCCAGCAGCCAGGGGGGCACTGAAGCTTTCTTT
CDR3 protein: CASSQGGTEAFF

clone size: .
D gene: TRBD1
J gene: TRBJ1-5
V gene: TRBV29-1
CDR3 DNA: TGCAGCGTGGGACAGGGCCATCAGCCCCAGCATTTT
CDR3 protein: CSVGQGHQPQHF

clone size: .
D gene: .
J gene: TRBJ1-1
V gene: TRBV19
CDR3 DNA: TGTGCCAGTAGTATTACAGGGAGAGGAAGCATGAACACTGAAGCTTTCTTT
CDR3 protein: CASSITGRGSMNTEAFF

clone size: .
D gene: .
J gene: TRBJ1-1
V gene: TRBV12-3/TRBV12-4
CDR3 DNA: TGTGCCAGCAAGGAGCTTGGAAACACTGAAGCTTTCTTT
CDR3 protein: CASKELGNTEAFF

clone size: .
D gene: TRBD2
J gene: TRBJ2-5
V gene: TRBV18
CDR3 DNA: TGTGCCAGCTCGGAGGGGCTAGCGGGGGTTCCGAGCGAGACCCAGTACTTC
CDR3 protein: CASSEGLAGVPSETQYF

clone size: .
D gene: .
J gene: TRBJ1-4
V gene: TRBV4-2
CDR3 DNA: TGTGCCAGCAGCCAAGAGAGGAATGAAAAACTGTTTTTT
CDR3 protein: CASSQERNEKLFF

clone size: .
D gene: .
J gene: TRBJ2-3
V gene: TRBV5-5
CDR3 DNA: TGTGCCAGCAGCCTATCCACTCCGGGGGCAGATACGCAGTATTTT
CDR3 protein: CASSLSTPGADTQYF